This TCR beta chain came from a study of T cells in tuberculosis. Background on the study: Sequenced TCRs come from CD1B-GMM tetramer-binding T cells. This South African cohort compared adolescents with or without latent tuberculosis against adults with active tuberculosis. General study results and limits: Shorter CDR3-alpha in active tuberculosis partly drove smaller distances. Active tuberculosis TCR-alpha repertoires lay closer to GMM-specific TCRs than IGRA-negative controls, suggesting clonal expansion.

The junction had 9 bases not matched to a gene; V was cut back by 5 bases and J by 6 bases. CDR1 SEHNR and CDR2 FQNEAQ come from the germline V gene (reference sequence). The CDR3 runs 14 residues. Remarks on this clone: What it binds is unknown.

Repertoires were generated with immunoSEQ multiplex PCR, while TCRdb's copy carries only in-frame clones and drops some. The sample contains tens of thousands of clones, 90% of which appear only once. The TCR sequence derives from a donor aged 10-29 years with latent tuberculosis or without tuberculosis infection. Sequencing input: PBMCs. V gene TRBV7-9 combines with J gene TRBJ2-7; 8 nucleotides line up with TRBD1. CDR3 protein: CASSRGQGDLEQYF. For the CDR3, the DNA is TGTGCCAGCAGCCGAGGACAGGGAGATCTCGAGCAGTACTTC. Based on the CDR3 plus reference TRBV7-9 and TRBJ2-7, the full variable domain is DTGVSQNPRHKITKRGQNVTFRCDPISEHNRLYWYRQTLGQGPEFLTYFQNEAQLEKSRLLSDRFSAERPKGSFSTLEIQRTEQGDSAMYLCASSRGQGDLEQYFGPGTRLTVT.